The source of this T cell receptor beta chain is a study of blood T cell repertoires in COVID-19. On the study more broadly: T cells, B-cell-depleted T cells, or PBMCs provided the cDNA or gDNA that served as material.

As processed by the authors: For nucleated cells, counts were estimated from reference gene primer amplification. Profiling relied on immunoSEQ multiplex PCR, and the TCRdb table lists in-frame clones only, not all of them. For V, J and clone size, that table is used; D and trimming come from the DNA. The sample includes some 150,000 clones, roughly nine tenths seen only once; the top ten take about 2.5%. This clone was found a few times. Germline V CDR1 and CDR2: SGHAT, FQNNGV. The CDR3 loop spans 15 amino acids. Trimming took 5 bases from V and 6 from J; bases not matched to a gene: 11. The origin of this receptor is a woman aged 70 to 79 with acute or convalescent COVID-19. V and J are TRBV11-2 and TRBJ2-7; 9 bases are a match to TRBD1. The source material was peripheral blood. CDR3 sequence (DNA): TGTGCCAGCAGCGGTCCGAGGACAGGGGCAGGCGAGCAGTACTTC. Its translation is CASSGPRTGAGEQYF.